The following is a T cell receptor (beta chain) sequence with its context. The CDR3 extends over 18 amino acids. Germline CDR1 reads LGHNA; CDR2 reads YSLEER. Trimming cost V 2 bases and J 4 bases; bases outside gene matches: 16. Cells designated naive CD8 were CD45RO-negative and were positively selected for CCR7, with terminally differentiated effector memory CD45RA+ cells excluded. TCRdb's table, derived via immunoSEQ multiplex PCR, lists solely in-frame clones and lacks some. The sample has around 2,100,000 clones; less than 95% are singletons. The data stem from a study of shared clonotypes between healthy human individuals. About the study: The study used three CD4 naive, three CD4 memory, two CD8 naive and one CD8 memory plate per donor.

The TCR sequence derives from a man younger than 30 in good health. The rearrangement uses TRBV4-3 and TRBJ2-7, with 8 nucleotides matching TRBD2. The sample consisted of naive CD8+ T cells sorted from blood. This CDR3 reads CASSQPQPLGLAYYEQYF. Here the CDR3 DNA reads TGCGCCAGCAGCCAACCCCAACCCCTCGGACTAGCCTATTACGAGCAGTACTTC.